The T cell receptor (beta chain) described here comes from a study of CD8 T cells in Susac syndrome. CD8+ and CD4+ T cells from blood underwent TCR beta sequencing. The CD8+ and CD4+ T cells were negatively isolated, with the TEMRA cells enriched by FACS. Broader study findings: The study's TCR sequencing and HLA analysis drew on a certain number of individuals. That number was acknowledged as relatively small.

Random hexamers primed reverse transcription of about 0.5 to 1 ug RNA. Multiplex immunoSEQ PCR targeted 54 Vbeta and 13 Jbeta TCR beta segments. TCRdb called the immunoSEQ multiplex PCR reads again in MiXCR, with one record for every CDR3 protein. The sample has some 300,000 distinct CDR3 sequences, 89% seen once; the top ten hold 0.18%. The CDR3 runs 11 residues. The germline V gene has CDR1 SGHDN and CDR2 FVKESK. V lost 2 bases to trimming and J lost 8 bases, with 4 bases between them. Comments on this clonotype: Antigen specificity is unknown.

Input material: CD8+ T cells from PBMCs. The chain carries TRBV14 and TRBJ2-1; no definite D call. This receptor was identified in a human donor with multiple sclerosis. The CDR3 DNA reads TGTGCCAGCAGCCAATCGTATGAGCAGTTCTTC. Translated: CASSQSYEQFF.